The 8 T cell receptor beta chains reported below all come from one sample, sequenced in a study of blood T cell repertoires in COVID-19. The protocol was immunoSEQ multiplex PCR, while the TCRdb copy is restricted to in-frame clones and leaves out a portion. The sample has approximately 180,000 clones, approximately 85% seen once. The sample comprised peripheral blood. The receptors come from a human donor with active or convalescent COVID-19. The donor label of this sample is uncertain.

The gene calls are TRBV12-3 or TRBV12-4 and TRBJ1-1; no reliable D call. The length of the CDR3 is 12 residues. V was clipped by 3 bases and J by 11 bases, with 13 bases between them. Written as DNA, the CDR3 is TGTGCCAGCAGTTTGACGGGATTCGGGGCTTTCTTT. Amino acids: CASSLTGFGAFF.

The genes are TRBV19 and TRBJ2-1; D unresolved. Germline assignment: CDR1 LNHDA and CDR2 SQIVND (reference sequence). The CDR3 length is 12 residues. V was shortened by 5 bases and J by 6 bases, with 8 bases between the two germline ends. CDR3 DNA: TGTGCCAGTAGTGATAGCCCCAATGAGCAGTTCTTC. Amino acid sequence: CASSDSPNEQFF.

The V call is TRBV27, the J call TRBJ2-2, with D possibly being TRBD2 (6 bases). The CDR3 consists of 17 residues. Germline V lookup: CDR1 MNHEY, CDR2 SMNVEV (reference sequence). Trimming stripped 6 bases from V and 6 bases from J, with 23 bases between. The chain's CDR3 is CASSRNRDSPSSGELFF. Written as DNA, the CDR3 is TGTGCCAGCAGCCGAAACCGGGACTCCCCCTCGTCCGGGGAGCTGTTTTTT.

CDR3 sequence reads: CASSLARTGRHEQFF. The CDR3 DNA is TGTGCCAGCAGCTTGGCAAGGACAGGGCGCCATGAGCAGTTCTTC. V is TRBV5-4 and J is TRBJ2-1, with 8 nucleotides matching TRBD1. V shed 0 bases and J 8 bases; nucleotides not matched to a gene: 7. Germline lookup yields CDR1 SGHNT and CDR2 YYREEE (reference sequence). This CDR3 contains 15 residues.

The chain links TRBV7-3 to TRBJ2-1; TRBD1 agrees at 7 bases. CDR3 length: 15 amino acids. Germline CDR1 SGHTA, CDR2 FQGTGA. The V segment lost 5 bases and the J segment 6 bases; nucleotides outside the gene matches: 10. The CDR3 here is CASSLGQAPLNEQFF. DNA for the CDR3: TGTGCCAGCAGCCTCGGACAGGCCCCTCTCAATGAGCAGTTCTTC.

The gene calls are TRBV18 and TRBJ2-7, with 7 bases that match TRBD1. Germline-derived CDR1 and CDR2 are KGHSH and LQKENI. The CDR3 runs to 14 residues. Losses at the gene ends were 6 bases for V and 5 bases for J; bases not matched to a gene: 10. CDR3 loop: CASSTLGDSHEQYF. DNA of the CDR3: TGTGCCAGCTCCACCTTAGGGGACAGCCACGAGCAGTACTTC.

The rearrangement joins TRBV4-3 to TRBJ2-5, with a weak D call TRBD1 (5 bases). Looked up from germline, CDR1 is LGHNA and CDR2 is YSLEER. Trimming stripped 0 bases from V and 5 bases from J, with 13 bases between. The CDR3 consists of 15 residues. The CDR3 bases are TGCGCCAGCAGCCAAGATGGGGCAGGGTGGGAGACCCAGTACTTC. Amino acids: CASSQDGAGWETQYF.

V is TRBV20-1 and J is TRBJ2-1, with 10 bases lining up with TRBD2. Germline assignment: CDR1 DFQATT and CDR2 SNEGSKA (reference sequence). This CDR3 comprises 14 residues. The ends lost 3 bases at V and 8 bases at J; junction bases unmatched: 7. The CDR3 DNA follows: TGCAGTGCTAGTCTAGCGGGGGAGGGGGATGAGCAGTTCTTC. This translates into CSASLAGEGDEQFF.